This TCR beta chain was recorded in a study of blood T cells in healthy people across ages. A word on this clonotype: Its matching antigen is unknown.

Study-level results: Researchers deemed the diversity estimates from one million T cells underestimates. Lack of knowledge of donor CMV status possibly confounded expanded clonotype changes.

With a J-beta primer mix and a sample-barcoded 5' primer, a second PCR ran about 7 to 12 cycles. Each single sample gave us at least 2.5 million CDR3-containing paired-end reads. One entry per CDR3 protein results from TCRdb running MiXCR on the 5' RACE reads. This table holds about a million distinct CDR3 sequences, roughly 51% found once. The CDR3 covers 13 residues. Trimming took off 2 bases at V and 2 bases at J, with 4 bases between the two ends. Germline loops: CDR1 KGHDR, CDR2 SFDVKD. The sequenced sample was blood. The chain couples TRBV24-1 to TRBJ2-3; D is unresolved. This sequence was found in a woman between 55 and 75 years old in good health. The CDR3 sequence: CATSDSFTDTQYF. CDR3 nucleotides: TGTGCCACCAGTGATTCTTTCACAGATACGCAGTATTTT.